This TCR beta chain emerged from a study of T cell changes during pregnancy in multiple sclerosis. TCRdb's copy holds only in-frame clones and misses some; the assay was immunoSEQ multiplex PCR. The sample includes around 96,000 clones, 85% to 95% seen only once; the top ten take over 3.5%. The CDR3 contains 13 residues. V lost 0 bases and J lost 6, with 10 bases in between. Germline values: CDR1 SGHDT, CDR2 YYEEEE. This sequence originates from a female donor with multiple sclerosis, enrolled in a pregnancy study. The material sequenced was peripheral blood, taken in the first trimester of pregnancy. The chain combines TRBV5-6 with TRBJ2-7; tentative D call: TRBD1 (5 bases). The CDR3 sequence is CASSLDRMAEQYF. CDR3 nucleotide sequence: TGTGCCAGCAGCTTGGACAGGATGGCCGAGCAGTACTTC.